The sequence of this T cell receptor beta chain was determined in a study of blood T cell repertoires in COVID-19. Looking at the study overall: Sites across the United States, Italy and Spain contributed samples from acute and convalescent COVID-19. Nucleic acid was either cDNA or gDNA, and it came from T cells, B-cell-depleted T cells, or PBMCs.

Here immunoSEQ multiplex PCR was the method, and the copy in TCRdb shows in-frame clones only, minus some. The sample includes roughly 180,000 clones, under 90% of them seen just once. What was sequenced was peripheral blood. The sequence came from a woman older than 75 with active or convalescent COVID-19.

In nucleotides, the CDR3 is TGTGCCAGTAGTATAGGACAGGGGCCGGGCTATGGCTACACCTTC. Protein: CASSIGQGPGYGYTF. The V gene is TRBV19, the J gene TRBJ1-2, with 8 bases lining up with TRBD1. Germline-derived CDR1 and CDR2 are LNHDA and SQIVND (reference sequence). After removal of 1 base from V and 4 bases from J, the junction contained 5 bases not matched to a gene. The length of the CDR3 is 15 residues. The full variable domain, in which reference TRBV19 and TRBJ1-2 provide the parts outside the CDR3, is DGGITQSPKYLFRKEGQNVTLSCEQNLNHDAMYWYRQDPGQGLRLIYYSQIVNDFQKGDIAEGYSVSREKKESFPLTVTSAQKNPTAFYLCASSIGQGPGYGYTFGSGTRLTVV.